This TCR beta chain was sequenced for a study of PD-1 blockade in classical Hodgkin lymphoma (dated by TCRdb to 2018 to 2021). As for the study more broadly: Nivolumab dosing was 3 mg/kg intravenously every 2 weeks, continuing until either disease progression or unacceptable toxicity. The study used CyTOF and TCR beta sequencing to define a peripheral blood immune signature of response to PD-1 blockade in classical Hodgkin lymphoma.

CDR1 and CDR2, looked up from the germline V gene (reference sequence), are SSHAT and FNYEAQ. The CDR3 measures 15 amino acids from cysteine to phenylalanine. Solely the CDR3 DNA is kept, with 45 bases framed from the first base. The paper's findings and limits, for the study overall: Patients starting nivolumab less than 1 year after ASCT had lower diversity and were excluded from later analyses to avoid confounding by immune reconstitution. Trial patients achieving complete response had baseline diversity similar to newly diagnosed patients, whereas partial responders and progressors had significantly lower diversity. A significant rise by C4D1 was seen in CD4+ but not CD8+ TCR diversity (p=0.0027 vs p=0.16), with the rise being most apparent in complete responders (p=0.02). The study covered only a single clinical trial cohort, and the causes of the repertoire differences, possibly disease activity or prior therapy, were still not defined. Baseline TCR diversity was reported to be lower in newly diagnosed patients than in healthy donors and to be lower still in relapsed/refractory patients.

A note on this clone: What this receptor recognizes is not known. An end of the junction does not agree with germline; a read error may underlie this.

The Qiagen DNeasy kit was used to extract genomic DNA from unsorted PBMCs and from the negatively selected CD4+ and CD8+ fractions. TCR beta CDR3 regions were amplified by immunoSEQ multiplex PCR using primers annealing to V and J segments. A synthetic immune receptor repertoire was used to minimize amplification bias, and remaining bias was computationally removed after sequencing. The authors' pipeline ran thus. Repertoire diversity was quantified as the Shannon entropy index using custom Python scripts. The unsorted, CD4+ and CD8+ repertoires were each analyzed separately, with the exception of combined analyses, where CD4+ and CD8+ sequences were merged in silico. A clone was considered expanded if an increase in frequency of at least 2-fold after treatment relative to C1D1 was found, and a pseudocount of 0.5 was applied to clones undetected at baseline. Clones with 0 or 1 copy at C1D1 were classified as singleton clones, and clones with 2 or more copies were classified as non-singleton clones. Clones expanded in unsorted samples were annotated as CD4+, CD8+ or unknown by matching protein sequences in sorted samples from the same patient. Wilcoxon tests on paired samples were used to test changes in diversity from C1D1 to C4D1. TCRdb's version of the immuneACCESS table is confined to in-frame rearrangements and falls short of the full clone set. An unresolved V gene accounts for under half of the shortfall where checked; the remainder is of unknown origin. That table supplies the V and J calls and clone size; D and trimming were determined from the DNA. Counted in this sample were several thousand clones; about 82% of them appeared once. Around a third of the sample comes from the top ten.

This sample's time point label indicates: cycle 1 day 1 (C1D1), immediately before nivolumab initiation. All trial patients had relapsed after autologous stem cell transplantation, with cohorts A, B and C differing in prior brentuximab vedotin exposure. A total of about 51 patients with relapsed/refractory classical Hodgkin lymphoma made up the trial cohort, and each patient's best overall response was complete response, partial response or progressive disease. Single-agent nivolumab was administered to trial patients in the multi-cohort phase II CheckMate 205 trial. An independent review committee assessed best overall response by applying the 2007 International Working Group response criteria. Trial PBMCs were collected immediately before nivolumab initiation (C1D1) and during therapy at cycle 2 day 1 and cycle 4 day 1. Peripheral blood was collected in 8 mL Vacutainer Cell Preparation Tubes, from which PBMCs were isolated by centrifugation and then cryopreserved.

This receptor was identified in a human donor with classical Hodgkin lymphoma. The V and J segments used are TRBV7-7 and TRBJ1-3; no D gene can be assigned with confidence. This specimen was peripheral blood mononuclear cells (PBMCs), taken at baseline. CDR3 sequence: CASSPGISIGNTIYF. The DNA is TGTGCTAGCAGCCCGGGCATCTCGATTGGAAACACCATATATTTT. Beyond the CDR3, the reference TRBV7-7 and TRBJ1-3 genes provide the residues; the full variable domain reads: GAGVSQSPRYKVTKRGQDVTLRCDPISSHATLYWYQQALGQGPEFLTYFNYEAQPDKSGLPSDRFSAERPEGSISTLTIQRTEQRDSAMYRCASSPGISIGNTIYFGEGSWLTVV.